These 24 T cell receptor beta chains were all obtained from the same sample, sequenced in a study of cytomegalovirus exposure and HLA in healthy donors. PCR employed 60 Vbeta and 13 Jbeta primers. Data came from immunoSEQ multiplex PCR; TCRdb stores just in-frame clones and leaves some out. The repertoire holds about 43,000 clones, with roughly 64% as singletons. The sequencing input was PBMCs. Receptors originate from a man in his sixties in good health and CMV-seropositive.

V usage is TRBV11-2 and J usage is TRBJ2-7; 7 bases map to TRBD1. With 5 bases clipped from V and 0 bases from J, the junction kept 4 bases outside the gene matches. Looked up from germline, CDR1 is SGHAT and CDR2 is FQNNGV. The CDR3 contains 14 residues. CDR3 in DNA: TGTGCCAGCAGCCGGGACAGAAGCTCCTACGAGCAGTACTTC. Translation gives CASSRDRSSYEQYF.

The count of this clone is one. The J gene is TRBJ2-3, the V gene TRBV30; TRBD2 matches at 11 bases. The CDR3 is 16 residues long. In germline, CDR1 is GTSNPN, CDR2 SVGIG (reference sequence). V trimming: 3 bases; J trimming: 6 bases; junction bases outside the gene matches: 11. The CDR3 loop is CAWRGGSIAGGDTQYF. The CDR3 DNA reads TGTGCCTGGAGGGGAGGGTCCATAGCGGGAGGGGATACGCAGTATTTT.

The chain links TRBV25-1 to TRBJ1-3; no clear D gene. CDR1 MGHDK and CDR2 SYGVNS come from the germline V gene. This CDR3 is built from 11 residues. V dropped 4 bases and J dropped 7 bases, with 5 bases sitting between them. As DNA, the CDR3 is TGTGCCAGCAGTGGGCCCAACACCATATATTTT. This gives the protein CASSGPNTIYF.

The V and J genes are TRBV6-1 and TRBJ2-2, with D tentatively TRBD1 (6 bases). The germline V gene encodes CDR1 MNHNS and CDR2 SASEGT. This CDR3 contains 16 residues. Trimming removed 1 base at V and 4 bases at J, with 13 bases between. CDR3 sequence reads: CASSEVWQGPTGELFF. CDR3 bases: TGTGCCAGCAGTGAAGTGTGGCAGGGGCCCACCGGGGAGCTGTTTTTT.

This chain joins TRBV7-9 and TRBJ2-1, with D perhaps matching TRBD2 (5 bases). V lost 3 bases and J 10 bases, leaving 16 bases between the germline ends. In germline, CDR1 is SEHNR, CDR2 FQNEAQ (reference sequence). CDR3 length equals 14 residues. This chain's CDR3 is CASSLGARGGEQFF. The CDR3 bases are TGTGCCAGCAGCTTGGGCGCTCGAGGAGGCGAGCAGTTCTTC.

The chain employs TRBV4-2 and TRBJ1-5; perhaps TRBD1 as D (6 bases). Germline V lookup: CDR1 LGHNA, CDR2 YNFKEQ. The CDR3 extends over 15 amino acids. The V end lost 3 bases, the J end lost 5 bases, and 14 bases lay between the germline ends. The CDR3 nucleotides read TGTGCCAGCAGCCAGACTCAGGGGCGAGATCAGCCCCAGCATTTT. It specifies CASSQTQGRDQPQHF.

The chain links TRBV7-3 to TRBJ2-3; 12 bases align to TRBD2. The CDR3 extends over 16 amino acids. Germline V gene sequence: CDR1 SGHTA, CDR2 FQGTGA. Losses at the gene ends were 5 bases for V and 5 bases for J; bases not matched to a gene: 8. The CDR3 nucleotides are TGTGCCAGCAGCCAACTAGCGGGAGGCTTTGGAGATACGCAGTATTTT. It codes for CASSQLAGGFGDTQYF. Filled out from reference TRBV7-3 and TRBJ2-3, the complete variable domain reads GAGVSQTPSNKVTEKGKYVELRCDPISGHTALYWYRQSLGQGPEFLIYFQGTGAADDSGLPNDRFFAVRPEGSVSTLKIQRTERGDSAVYLCASSQLAGGFGDTQYFGPGTRLTVL.

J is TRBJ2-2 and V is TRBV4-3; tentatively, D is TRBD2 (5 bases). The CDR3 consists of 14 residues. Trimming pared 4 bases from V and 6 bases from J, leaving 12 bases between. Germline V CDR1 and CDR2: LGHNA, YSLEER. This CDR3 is CASSPGVAAGELFF. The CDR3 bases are TGCGCCAGCAGCCCCGGGGTCGCGGCCGGGGAGCTGTTTTTT.

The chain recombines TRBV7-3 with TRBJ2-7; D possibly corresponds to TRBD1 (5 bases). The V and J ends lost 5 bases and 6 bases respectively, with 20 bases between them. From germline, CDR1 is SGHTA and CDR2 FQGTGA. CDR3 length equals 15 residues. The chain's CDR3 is CASSPNGPGLGEQYF. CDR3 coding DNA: TGTGCCAGCAGCCCCAATGGGCCAGGGCTAGGCGAGCAGTACTTC.

The DNA of the CDR3 is TGTGCCAGCAGCTTAGTTGGCTTAGCCAAAAACATTCAGTACTTC. Translation gives CASSLVGLAKNIQYF. The chain joins TRBV11-2 to TRBJ2-4; D uncertain. Trimming left V 1 base short and J 0 bases short, with 7 bases between. The CDR3 is 15 residues long. CDR1 SGHAT and CDR2 FQNNGV come from the germline V gene. Looking up the rest from reference TRBV11-2 and TRBJ2-4 gives the full variable domain: EAGVAQSPRYKIIEKRQSVAFWCNPISGHATLYWYQQILGQGPKLLIQFQNNGVVDDSQLPKDRFSAERLKGVDSTLKIQPAKLEDSAVYLCASSLVGLAKNIQYFGAGTRLSVL.

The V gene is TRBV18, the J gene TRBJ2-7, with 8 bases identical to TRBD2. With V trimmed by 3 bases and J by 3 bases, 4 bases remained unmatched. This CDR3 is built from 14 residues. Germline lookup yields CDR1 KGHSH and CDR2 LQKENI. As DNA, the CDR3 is TGTGCCAGCTCACCCGGTCGGGGGGGCTACGAGCAGTACTTC. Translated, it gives CASSPGRGGYEQYF.

CDR3 DNA: TGTGCCAGCTCACCAATGATGAGCCCTAGCGGCTCTGGGGCCAACGTCCTGACTTTC. Translation gives CASSPMMSPSGSGANVLTF. The chain recombines TRBV18 with TRBJ2-6, with 7 bases identical to TRBD2. V gave up 2 bases and J gave up 0 bases; unmatched junction bases: 10. CDR1 and CDR2 from the germline V gene are KGHSH and LQKENI. The CDR3 is made up of 19 amino acids.

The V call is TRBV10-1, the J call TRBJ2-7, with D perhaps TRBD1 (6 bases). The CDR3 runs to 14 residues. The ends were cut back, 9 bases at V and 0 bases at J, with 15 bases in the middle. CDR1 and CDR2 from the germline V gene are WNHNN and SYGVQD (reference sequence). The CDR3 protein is CASLGDTASYEQYF. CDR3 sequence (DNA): TGCGCCAGTTTGGGGGACACGGCCTCCTACGAGCAGTACTTC.

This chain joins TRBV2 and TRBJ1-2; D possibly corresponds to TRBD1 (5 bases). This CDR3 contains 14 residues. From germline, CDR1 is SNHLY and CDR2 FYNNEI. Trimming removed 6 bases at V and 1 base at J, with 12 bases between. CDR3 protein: CASRSQTDNYGYTF. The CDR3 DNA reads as TGTGCCAGCAGATCCCAGACAGATAACTATGGCTACACCTTC. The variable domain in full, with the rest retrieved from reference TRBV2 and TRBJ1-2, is EPEVTQTPSHQVTQMGQEVILRCVPISNHLYFYWYRQILGQKVEFLVSFYNNEISEKSEIFDDQFSVERPDGSNFTLKIRSTKLEDSAMYFCASRSQTDNYGYTFGSGTRLTVV.

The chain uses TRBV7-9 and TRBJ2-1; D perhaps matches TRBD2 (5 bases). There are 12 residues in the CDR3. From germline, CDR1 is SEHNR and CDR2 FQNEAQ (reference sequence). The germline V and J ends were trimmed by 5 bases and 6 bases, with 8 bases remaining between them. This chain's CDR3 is CASSDRGNEQFF. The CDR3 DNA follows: TGTGCCAGCAGCGACCGGGGCAATGAGCAGTTCTTC.

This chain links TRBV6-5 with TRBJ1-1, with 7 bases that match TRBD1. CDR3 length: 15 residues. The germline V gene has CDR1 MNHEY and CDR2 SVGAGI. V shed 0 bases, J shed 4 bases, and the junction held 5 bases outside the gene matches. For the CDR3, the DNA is TGTGCCAGCAGTTACTCGCCAGGGGGAGGCACTGAAGCTTTCTTT. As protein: CASSYSPGGGTEAFF.

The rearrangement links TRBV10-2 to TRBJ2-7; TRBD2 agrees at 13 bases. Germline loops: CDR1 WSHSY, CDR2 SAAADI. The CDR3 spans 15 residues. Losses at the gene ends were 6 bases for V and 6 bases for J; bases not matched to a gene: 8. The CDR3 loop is CASRQTSGRAAEQYF. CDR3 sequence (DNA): TGCGCCAGCAGGCAAACTAGCGGGAGGGCCGCCGAGCAGTACTTC.

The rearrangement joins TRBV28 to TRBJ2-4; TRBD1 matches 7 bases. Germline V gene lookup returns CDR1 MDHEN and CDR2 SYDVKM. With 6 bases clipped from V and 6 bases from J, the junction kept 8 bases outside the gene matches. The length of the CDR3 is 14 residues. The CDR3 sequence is CASSRRTGINIQYF. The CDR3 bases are TGTGCCAGCAGCCGGAGGACAGGCATAAACATTCAGTACTTC. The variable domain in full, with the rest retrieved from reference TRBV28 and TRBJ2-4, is DVKVTQSSRYLVKRTGEKVFLECVQDMDHENMFWYRQDPGLGLRLIYFSYDVKMKEKGDIPEGYSVSREKKERFSLILESASTNQTSMYLCASSRRTGINIQYFGAGTRLSVL.

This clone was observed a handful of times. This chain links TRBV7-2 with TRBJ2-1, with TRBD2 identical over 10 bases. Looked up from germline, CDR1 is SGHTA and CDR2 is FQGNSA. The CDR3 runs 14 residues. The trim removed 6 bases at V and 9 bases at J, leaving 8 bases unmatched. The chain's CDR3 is CASRLLAGLGEQFF. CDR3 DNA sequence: TGTGCCAGCAGACTACTAGCGGGATTAGGTGAGCAGTTCTTC.

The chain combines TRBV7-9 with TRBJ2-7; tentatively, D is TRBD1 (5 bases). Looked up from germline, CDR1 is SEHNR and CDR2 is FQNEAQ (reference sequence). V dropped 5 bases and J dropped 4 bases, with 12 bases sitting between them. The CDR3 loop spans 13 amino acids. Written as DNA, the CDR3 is TGTGCCAGCAGCCCCAAGGGGCCTTACGAGCAGTACTTC. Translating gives CASSPKGPYEQYF.

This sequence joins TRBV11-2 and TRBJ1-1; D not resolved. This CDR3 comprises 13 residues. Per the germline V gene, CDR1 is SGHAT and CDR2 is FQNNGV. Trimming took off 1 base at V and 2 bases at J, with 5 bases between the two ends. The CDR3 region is CASSLGQNTEAFF. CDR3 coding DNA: TGTGCCAGCAGCTTAGGGCAAAACACTGAAGCTTTCTTT.

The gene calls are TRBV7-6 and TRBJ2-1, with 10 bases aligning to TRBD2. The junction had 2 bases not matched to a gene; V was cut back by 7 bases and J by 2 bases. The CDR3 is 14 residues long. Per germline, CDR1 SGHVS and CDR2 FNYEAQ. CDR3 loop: CASTAGGTYNEQFF. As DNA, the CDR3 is TGTGCCAGCACAGCGGGAGGGACCTACAATGAGCAGTTCTTC.

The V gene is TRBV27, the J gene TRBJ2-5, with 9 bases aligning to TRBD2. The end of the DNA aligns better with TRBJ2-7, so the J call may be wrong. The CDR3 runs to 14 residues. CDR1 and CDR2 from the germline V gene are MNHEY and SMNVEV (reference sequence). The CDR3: CASRKAGGAYEQYF. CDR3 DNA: TGTGCCAGCAGAAAAGCGGGAGGCGCGTACGAGCAGTACTTC.

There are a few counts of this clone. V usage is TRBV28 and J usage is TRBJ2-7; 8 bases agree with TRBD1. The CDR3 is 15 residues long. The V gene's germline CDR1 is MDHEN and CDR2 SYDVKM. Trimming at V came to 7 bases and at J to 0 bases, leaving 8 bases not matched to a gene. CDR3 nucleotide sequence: TGTGCCAGCAATCCACCCGGACAGGGCTCCTACGAGCAGTACTTC. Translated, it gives CASNPPGQGSYEQYF.